The 3 T cell receptor beta chains in this list originate from one sample, sequenced in a study of T-cell reconstitution after alpha-beta-depleted transplantation in children. Preparation of the TCRbeta library used unique molecular identifiers. TCRdb used MiXCR to reprocess the PCR reads, holding one entry per CDR3 protein. This table holds about 370,000 distinct CDR3 sequences, approximately 20% found once. Here the sequenced sample was PBMCs from the stem cell graft donor, taken from the stem cell graft. These receptors were taken from a human donor who donated a stem cell graft to a child with acute myeloid leukemia.

The chain links TRBV20-1 to TRBJ2-7, with 7 bases fitting TRBD1. The V gene's germline CDR1 is DFQATT and CDR2 SNEGSKA (reference sequence). The CDR3 runs to 14 residues. Trimming removed 3 bases from V and 1 base from J; junction bases left unmatched: 6. The CDR3 region is CSASRDSDSYEQYF. Here the CDR3 DNA reads TGCAGTGCTAGTCGGGACAGCGATTCCTACGAGCAGTACTTC.

This clonotype was detected a few times. The chain links TRBV29-1 to TRBJ1-3; D is uncertain. The germline V gene encodes CDR1 SQVTM and CDR2 ANQGSEA. This CDR3 is 14 amino acids long. V was cut by 3 bases and J by 2 bases, with 11 bases left in between. This chain's CDR3 is CSVDTAGAGNTIYF. Written as DNA, the CDR3 is TGCAGCGTTGATACGGCCGGGGCTGGAAACACCATATATTTT.

Concerning this clonotype: Lacking the conserved final phenylalanine or tryptophan, this CDR3 likely reflects a read error. J is TRBJ1-5 and V is TRBV4-3; D call uncertain. Germline V CDR1 and CDR2: LGHNA, YSLEER. V shed 0 bases and J shed 9 bases, with 12 bases lying between them. The CDR3 length is 14 residues. The CDR3 region has the DNA TGCGCCAGCAGCCAAGATTTACGTTCTTCGCCCCAGCATTAT. It is translated as CASSQDLRSSPQHY.